Each of the 15 T cell receptor beta chains below was sequenced from the same sample in a study of cytomegalovirus exposure and HLA in healthy donors (dated 2017 in TCRdb). Library preparation was by the immunoSEQ multiplex PCR assay. A mixture of 60 forward primers for TCR Vbeta segments and 13 reverse primers for TCR Jbeta segments was used in the multiplex PCR. TCRdb carries this immuneACCESS record with in-frame sequences only. Its versions omit some clonotypes, under half of them owing to an unresolved V gene in the studies checked, with the rest unexplained. This sample lists tens of thousands of clones; under 90% were detected once. The leading ten clones occupy about a third of the sample. Sequencing was carried out using PBMCs. The source of these receptors is a man aged 50-60 years in good health and CMV-seropositive.

This clone appeared once. The chain is built from TRBV29-1 and TRBJ2-7; 8 positions match TRBD2. This CDR3 spans 13 amino acids. Germline loops: CDR1 SQVTM, CDR2 ANQGSEA. The V segment lost 3 bases and the J segment 5 bases; nucleotides outside the gene matches: 6. The DNA for the CDR3 is TGCAGCGTTGACATTAGCGGGAAGAACGAGCAGTACTTC. Translated, it gives CSVDISGKNEQYF.

The chain couples TRBV5-6 to TRBJ2-2, with D maybe TRBD1 (5 bases). The CDR3 extends over 15 amino acids. V shed 0 bases and J shed 3 bases, with 9 bases lying between them. The germline V gene encodes CDR1 SGHDT and CDR2 YYEEEE. CDR3 in DNA: TGTGCCAGCAGCTTGGTAGGGGCGGACACCGGGGAGCTGTTTTTT. Its translation is CASSLVGADTGELFF.

This chain links TRBV30 with TRBJ2-5; 13 bases agree with TRBD2. The germline V gene has CDR1 GTSNPN and CDR2 SVGIG (reference sequence). V gave up 2 bases and J gave up 5 bases; unmatched junction bases: 5. The CDR3 runs 15 residues. The DNA of the CDR3 is TGTGCCTGGAGTAAAGGACTAGCGGGAGATGAGACCCAGTACTTC. Translation: CAWSKGLAGDETQYF.

Only a few counts were recorded for this clone. This rearrangement joins TRBV11-3 to TRBJ2-3; 8 nucleotides match TRBD2. Looked up from germline, CDR1 is SGHNT and CDR2 is YENEEA. Germline trimming cut 1 base from V and 6 bases from J; bases unmatched to any gene: 15. This CDR3 region has 18 residues. The CDR3 region has the DNA TGTGCCAGCAGCTTAGGCGCCGCCCTTAGCGGGACCCCGGATACGCAGTATTTT. It yields the protein CASSLGAALSGTPDTQYF.

This chain links TRBV5-5 with TRBJ2-7; 10 bases agree with TRBD1. Germline CDR1 and CDR2: SGHKS and YYEKEE (reference sequence). The ends lost 0 bases at V and 3 bases at J; junction bases unmatched: 3. The CDR3 length is 15 residues. CDR3 in amino acids: CASSLGDRGFYEQYF. CDR3 nucleotide sequence: TGTGCCAGCAGCTTGGGGGACAGGGGATTCTACGAGCAGTACTTC.

This chain uses TRBV5-4 with TRBJ1-1; 10 nucleotides line up with TRBD1. Germline loops: CDR1 SGHNT, CDR2 YYREEE (reference sequence). The ends lost 3 bases at V and 1 base at J; junction bases unmatched: 9. The CDR3 runs 17 residues. CDR3 in amino acids: CASSSDRGPFSNTEAFF. CDR3 DNA: TGTGCCAGCAGCTCAGACAGGGGGCCCTTTTCGAACACTGAAGCTTTCTTT.

This clone has a handful of counts. This chain joins TRBV6-6 and TRBJ2-3; 9 bases align to TRBD2. The germline CDR1 and CDR2 sequences are MNHNY and SVGAGI (reference sequence). The V and J ends lost 9 bases and 2 bases, in that order; junction bases with no gene match: 9. The CDR3 is 15 amino acids. The CDR3 DNA follows: TGTGCCAGTTCAAACTTAGCGGGAGACACAGATACGCAGTATTTT. It is translated as CASSNLAGDTDTQYF.

The J gene is TRBJ2-7, the V gene TRBV6-5, with a weak D call TRBD1 (6 bases). Germline assignment: CDR1 MNHEY and CDR2 SVGAGI. The CDR3 sequence is 14 residues long. Deletions cut 8 bases from V and 2 bases from J, with 16 bases between. In nucleotides, the CDR3 is TGTGCCAGCTCGAACGACAGGTCCACCTACGAGCAGTACTTC. Its translation is CASSNDRSTYEQYF.

This chain uses TRBV5-1 with TRBJ2-6; maybe TRBD2 (6 bases). Germline V gene sequence: CDR1 SGHRS, CDR2 YFSETQ. The germline V and J ends were trimmed by 1 base and 0 bases, with 8 bases remaining between them. This CDR3 region has 16 residues. This CDR3 reads CASSLREISGANVLTF. CDR3 coding DNA: TGCGCCAGCAGCTTGCGGGAGATCTCTGGGGCCAACGTCCTGACTTTC. The full variable domain, in which reference TRBV5-1 and TRBJ2-6 provide the parts outside the CDR3, is KAGVTQTPRYLIKTRGQQVTLSCSPISGHRSVSWYQQTPGQGLQFLFEYFSETQRNKGNFPGRFSGRQFSNSRSEMNVSTLELGDSALYLCASSLREISGANVLTFGAGSRLTVL.

The genes are TRBV6-5 and TRBJ1-2, with 10 positions matching TRBD1. With V trimmed by 2 bases and J by 6 bases, 3 bases remained unmatched. Looked up from germline, CDR1 is MNHEY and CDR2 is SVGAGI. The CDR3 totals 14 residues. CDR3 sequence reads: CASSYTTGGDGYTF. CDR3 in DNA: TGTGCCAGCAGTTACACGACAGGGGGCGATGGCTACACCTTC.

The J gene is TRBJ2-5, the V gene TRBV5-1, with a possible D match to TRBD2 (6 bases). Looked up from germline, CDR1 is SGHRS and CDR2 is YFSETQ. This CDR3 has 11 amino acids. V was cut by 4 bases and J by 5 bases, with 6 bases left in between. The CDR3: CASSRGETQYF. The CDR3 DNA is TGCGCCAGCAGCCGGGGGGAGACCCAGTACTTC. Using reference TRBV5-1 and TRBJ2-5 for the parts outside the CDR3, the full variable domain is KAGVTQTPRYLIKTRGQQVTLSCSPISGHRSVSWYQQTPGQGLQFLFEYFSETQRNKGNFPGRFSGRQFSNSRSEMNVSTLELGDSALYLCASSRGETQYFGPGTRLLVL.

The chain joins TRBV29-1 to TRBJ1-2; tentative D call: TRBD1 (6 bases). Germline assignment: CDR1 SQVTM and CDR2 ANQGSEA. The V gene lost 4 bases and the J gene lost 6 bases, with 18 bases spanning the gap. The CDR3 runs 14 residues. The CDR3 bases are TGCAGCGTTGTGGGGGTGGAGACAGGCAATGGCTACACCTTC. This gives the protein CSVVGVETGNGYTF.

The chain combines TRBV30 with TRBJ2-3, with 7 bases lining up with TRBD2. Trimming took 2 bases from V and 3 from J; bases not matched to a gene: 5. Germline loops: CDR1 GTSNPN, CDR2 SVGIG (reference sequence). CDR3 length: 14 residues. The CDR3 loop reads CAWSIRGGTDTQYF. The CDR3 nucleotides read TGTGCCTGGAGTATCCGGGGAGGGACAGATACGCAGTATTTT.

The rearrangement joins TRBV7-2 to TRBJ2-7; 7 nucleotides align to TRBD1. This CDR3 comprises 15 residues. V was clipped by 2 bases and J by 5 bases; unmatched bases: 9. Germline V gene sequence: CDR1 SGHTA, CDR2 FQGNSA. Written as DNA, the CDR3 is TGTGCCAGCAGCTTATCGAGACAGGGTGTCCACGAGCAGTACTTC. Its translation is CASSLSRQGVHEQYF.

CDR3 residues: CASSRVGTGELFF. In DNA, the CDR3 is TGTGCCAGTTCCAGGGTGGGGACCGGGGAGCTGTTTTTT. This chain connects TRBV19 to TRBJ2-2; D possibly corresponds to TRBD1 (5 bases). Trimming shortened V by 8 bases and J by 5 bases, and 12 bases separated the two germline ends. The germline gives CDR1 LNHDA, CDR2 SQIVND (reference sequence). The CDR3 length is 13 residues. The full variable domain, rest sourced from reference TRBV19 and TRBJ2-2, is DGGITQSPKYLFRKEGQNVTLSCEQNLNHDAMYWYRQDPGQGLRLIYYSQIVNDFQKGDIAEGYSVSREKKESFPLTVTSAQKNPTAFYLCASSRVGTGELFFGEGSRLTVL.